Presented here are 9 T cell receptor beta chains from one specimen sequenced in a study of immune cell composition in non-small cell lung cancer. Sequencing used immunoSEQ multiplex PCR; TCRdb keeps in-frame clones, though not all of them. The table includes 13,000 to 15,000 clones, over 65% detected once. The sequencing sample was made of lung tumor tissue. Receptor source: a human donor with non-small cell lung cancer.

This clone was counted a few times. V and J are TRBV20-1 and TRBJ1-5; D gene ambiguous. Trimming left V 0 bases short and J 11 bases short, with 8 bases between. The CDR3 has 11 amino acids. Germline V lookup: CDR1 DFQATT, CDR2 SNEGSKA (reference sequence). Here the CDR3 reads CSARELEAQHF. CDR3 DNA: TGCAGTGCTAGAGAATTGGAGGCCCAGCATTTT.

By sample share, this clone is medium-sized (0.01 to 0.1%). The CDR3 reads CASSLAPGATEAFF. CDR3 nucleotides: TGTGCCAGCAGCTTAGCCCCCGGTGCCACTGAAGCTTTCTTT. The chain uses TRBV11-2 and TRBJ1-1; D remains ambiguous. Trimming left V 1 base short and J 4 bases short, with 10 bases between. Germline-derived CDR1 and CDR2 are SGHAT and FQNNGV. The CDR3 totals 14 residues.

The genes are TRBV6-5 and TRBJ1-3; perhaps TRBD1 as D (6 bases). Trimming pared 4 bases from V and 0 bases from J, leaving 10 bases between. CDR3 length: 15 amino acids. Germline V gene lookup returns CDR1 MNHEY and CDR2 SVGAGI. The CDR3 DNA reads TGTGCCAGCAGTTCTGGGGGCCTCTCTGGAAACACCATATATTTT. This sequence encodes CASSSGGLSGNTIYF.

The genes are TRBV5-1 and TRBJ2-3; 7 bases are a match to TRBD1. The germline CDR1 and CDR2 sequences are SGHRS and YFSETQ. This CDR3 contains 16 residues. The V gene end was trimmed by 0 bases and the J gene end by 0 bases; junction bases not matched to a gene: 4. Here the CDR3 DNA reads TGCGCCAGCAGCTTGGGAGGGACAGCTAGCACAGATACGCAGTATTTT. Its translation is CASSLGGTASTDTQYF.

CDR3 in amino acids: CASWSGESGANVLTF. CDR3 bases: TGCGCCAGCTGGTCAGGCGAATCTGGGGCCAACGTCCTGACTTTC. V is TRBV5-1 and J is TRBJ2-6; D uncertain. CDR1 is SGHRS, CDR2 YFSETQ, per germline. V was cut by 7 bases and J by 1 base, with 12 bases left in between. The CDR3 sequence is 15 residues long.

The V and J genes are TRBV7-2 and TRBJ2-2; 11 bases match TRBD2. Germline values: CDR1 SGHTA, CDR2 FQGNSA. This CDR3 has 18 amino acids. The V segment lost 2 bases and the J segment 2 bases; nucleotides outside the gene matches: 7. CDR3 DNA: TGTGCCAGCAGCTTAAATAGCGGGGGGGCTAAAAACACCGGGGAGCTGTTTTTT. It is translated as CASSLNSGGAKNTGELFF.

The chain couples TRBV29-1 to TRBJ2-3; D ambiguous. The CDR3 totals 12 residues. The V gene lost 4 bases and the J gene lost 4 bases, with 9 bases spanning the gap. In germline, CDR1 is SQVTM, CDR2 ANQGSEA. The CDR3 spells CSVAPVADTQYF. DNA of the CDR3: TGCAGCGTTGCCCCGGTTGCAGATACGCAGTATTTT.

This chain links TRBV30 with TRBJ2-3, with D perhaps matching TRBD2 (6 bases). Germline V gives CDR1 GTSNPN, CDR2 SVGIG (reference sequence). This CDR3 region has 16 residues. Trimming took 2 bases from V and 5 from J, leaving 20 bases between them. CDR3 in amino acids: CAWSPSLRGGVDTQYF. The CDR3 nucleotides read TGTGCCTGGAGTCCGTCGTTGCGGGGTGGGGTAGATACGCAGTATTTT.

The chain links TRBV9 to TRBJ2-7; the D is unclear. The V end lost 7 bases, the J end lost 7 bases, and 15 bases lay between the germline ends. From germline, CDR1 is SGDLS and CDR2 YYNGEE. This CDR3 spans 12 amino acids. CDR3 amino acids: CASGDRRGEQYF. CDR3 DNA sequence: TGTGCCAGCGGAGACCGCAGAGGAGAGCAGTACTTC.